These 4 T cell receptor beta chains were all obtained from the same sample, sequenced in a study of neurological immune-mediated disorders. TCRdb called the 5' RACE reads again in MiXCR, with one record for every CDR3 protein. In the table there are 25,000 to 35,000 distinct CDR3 sequences, approximately 5.2% of which are singletons. Source material: CD4+ T cells from blood. The source of these receptors is a woman aged 45-65 years in good health.

This clonotype was counted ten times or more. V gene TRBV20-1 combines with J gene TRBJ1-5, with 7 bases matching TRBD1. The trim removed 7 bases at V and 4 bases at J, leaving 7 bases unmatched. Germline V gives CDR1 DFQATT, CDR2 SNEGSKA (reference sequence). The CDR3 extends over 13 amino acids. The CDR3 region has the DNA TGCAGTGGAGCGGAGGACAGGAATCAGCCCCAGCATTTT. Protein: CSGAEDRNQPQHF.

In its sample, this clonotype was seen many times. This chain connects TRBV5-1 to TRBJ2-5; D is possibly TRBD1 or TRBD2 (7 bases each). The germline V gene encodes CDR1 SGHRS and CDR2 YFSETQ. The length of the CDR3 is 16 residues. V gave up 4 bases and J gave up 3 bases, with 19 bases separating them. In DNA, the CDR3 is TGCGCCAGCAGCCCGGGACAGCAAAGCGGGAAAGAGACCCAGTACTTC. Encoded protein: CASSPGQQSGKETQYF.

This clonotype was seen ten or more times. Written as DNA, the CDR3 is TGTGCCAGCAGCGCGTACGGTACGCAGTATTTT. It is translated as CASSAYGTQYF. V gene TRBV3-1 combines with J gene TRBJ2-3; D unclear. Trimming left V 5 bases short and J 8 bases short, with 8 bases between. This CDR3 region has 11 residues. CDR1 and CDR2 from the germline V gene are LGHDT and YNNKEL (reference sequence).

At least ten counts were recorded for this clonotype. The chain recombines TRBV10-3 with TRBJ1-1; D unresolved. Germline CDR1 and CDR2: ENHRY and SYGVKD. CDR3 length: 15 residues. The V end lost 5 bases, the J end lost 0 bases, and 13 bases lay between the germline ends. The CDR3 loop reads CAISTDTKLNTEAFF. The CDR3, as DNA: TGTGCCATCAGTACCGACACCAAGTTGAACACTGAAGCTTTCTTT.